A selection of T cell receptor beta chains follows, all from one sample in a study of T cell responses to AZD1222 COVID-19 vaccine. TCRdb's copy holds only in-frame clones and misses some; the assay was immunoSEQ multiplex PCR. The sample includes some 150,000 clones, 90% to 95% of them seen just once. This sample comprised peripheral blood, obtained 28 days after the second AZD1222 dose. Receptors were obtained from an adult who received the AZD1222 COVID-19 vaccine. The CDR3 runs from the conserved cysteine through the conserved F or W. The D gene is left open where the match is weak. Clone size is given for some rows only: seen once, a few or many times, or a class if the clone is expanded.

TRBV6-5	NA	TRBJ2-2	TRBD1	CASVQGPNTGELFF
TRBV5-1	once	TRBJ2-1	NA	CASSLVILGEQFF
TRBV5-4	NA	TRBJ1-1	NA	CASHTNTEAFF
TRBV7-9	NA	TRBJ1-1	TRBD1	CASTQGTGPNTEAFF
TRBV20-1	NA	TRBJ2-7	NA	CSARVRREQYF
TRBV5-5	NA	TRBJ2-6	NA	CASSLGGTGANVLTF
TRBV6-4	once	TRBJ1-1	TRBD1	CASSLDRATEAFF
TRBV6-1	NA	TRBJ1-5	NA	CASSENGGNQPQHF
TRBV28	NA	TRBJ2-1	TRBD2	CASNPGLAYNEQFF
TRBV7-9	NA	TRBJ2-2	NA	CASSLVQTITGELFF
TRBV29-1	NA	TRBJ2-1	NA	CSVESRGSEQFF
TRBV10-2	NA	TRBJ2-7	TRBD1	CASSETGGSYEQYF
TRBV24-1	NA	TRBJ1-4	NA	CATSGGVGDEKLFF
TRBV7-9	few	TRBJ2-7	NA	CASSLADSRQYEQYF
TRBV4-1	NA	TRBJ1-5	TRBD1	CASSQGVQGAPQPQHF
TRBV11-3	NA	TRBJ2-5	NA	CASSLGERAQYF
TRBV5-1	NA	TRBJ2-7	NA	CASSEGGEQYF
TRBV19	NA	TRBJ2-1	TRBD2	CASSFNSGSDNEQFF
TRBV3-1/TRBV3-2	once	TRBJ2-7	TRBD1	CASSQPGQGSYEQYF
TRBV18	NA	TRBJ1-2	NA	CASSGLGRDYGYTF
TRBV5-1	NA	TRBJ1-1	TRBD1	CASSFDGQDNTEAFF
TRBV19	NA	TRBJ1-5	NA	CASKRQEVGNQPQHF
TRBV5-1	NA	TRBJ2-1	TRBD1	CASSFPRDRGIYNEQFF
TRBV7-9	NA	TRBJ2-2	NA	CASMEWDPGELFF
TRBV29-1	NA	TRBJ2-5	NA	CSVEVGQAETQYF
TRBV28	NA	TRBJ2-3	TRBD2	CASSFLLAGGRDTQYF